Sequencing of this TCR beta chain was carried out in a study of T cell responses to AZD1222 COVID-19 vaccine. Across the study: Recipients boosted at about 4 weeks or about 12 weeks are pooled. Notes on the study in general: Dominant at 160-218 and 743-854, vaccine-associated CD4 TCRs also spanned spike.

Profiled with immunoSEQ multiplex PCR; TCRdb holds only in-frame clones, not every one. The table shows around 110,000 clones, with roughly nine tenths occurring only once. The CDR3 is 15 amino acids. V lost 0 bases and J lost 0, with 9 bases in between. Germline V gene sequence: CDR1 GTSNPN, CDR2 SVGIG (reference sequence). Notes on this clone: What it binds is unknown.

The source is an adult in good health. This specimen was peripheral blood, taken on day 0 of AZD1222 vaccination. This chain links TRBV30 with TRBJ1-3; D gene unclear. CDR3 amino acids: CAWSVSASSGNTIYF. The CDR3 DNA sequence: TGTGCCTGGAGTGTATCGGCGAGCTCTGGAAACACCATATATTTT.